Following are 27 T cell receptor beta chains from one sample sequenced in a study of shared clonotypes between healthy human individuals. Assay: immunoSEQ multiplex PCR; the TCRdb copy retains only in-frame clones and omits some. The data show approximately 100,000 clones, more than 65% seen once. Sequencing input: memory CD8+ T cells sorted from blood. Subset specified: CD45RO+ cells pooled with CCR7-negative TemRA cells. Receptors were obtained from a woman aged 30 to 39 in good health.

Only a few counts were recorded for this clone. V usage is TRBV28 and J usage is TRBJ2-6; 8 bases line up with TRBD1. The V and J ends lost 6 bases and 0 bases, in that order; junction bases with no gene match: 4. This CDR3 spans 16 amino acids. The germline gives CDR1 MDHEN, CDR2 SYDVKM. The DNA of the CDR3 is TGTGCCAGCAGAGAAACAGGGGGCTCTGGGGCCAACGTCCTGACTTTC. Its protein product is CASRETGGSGANVLTF.

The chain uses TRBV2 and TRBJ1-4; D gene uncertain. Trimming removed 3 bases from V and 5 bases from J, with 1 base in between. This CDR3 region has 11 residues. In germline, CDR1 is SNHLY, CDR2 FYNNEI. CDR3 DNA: TGTGCCAGCAGTGACAATGAAAAACTGTTTTTT. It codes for CASSDNEKLFF.

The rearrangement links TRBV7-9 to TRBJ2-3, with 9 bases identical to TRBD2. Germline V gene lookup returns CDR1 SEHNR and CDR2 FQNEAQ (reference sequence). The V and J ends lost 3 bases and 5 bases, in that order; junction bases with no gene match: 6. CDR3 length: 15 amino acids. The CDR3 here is CASSFLAGVKDTQYF. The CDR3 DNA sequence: TGTGCCAGCAGCTTCTTAGCGGGAGTGAAAGATACGCAGTATTTT.

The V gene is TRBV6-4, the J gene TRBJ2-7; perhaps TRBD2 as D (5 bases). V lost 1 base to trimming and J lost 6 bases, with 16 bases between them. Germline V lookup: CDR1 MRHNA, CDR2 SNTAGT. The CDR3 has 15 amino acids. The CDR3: CASSDLVRENREQYF. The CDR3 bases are TGTGCCAGCAGTGACTTAGTAAGGGAGAATCGCGAGCAGTACTTC.

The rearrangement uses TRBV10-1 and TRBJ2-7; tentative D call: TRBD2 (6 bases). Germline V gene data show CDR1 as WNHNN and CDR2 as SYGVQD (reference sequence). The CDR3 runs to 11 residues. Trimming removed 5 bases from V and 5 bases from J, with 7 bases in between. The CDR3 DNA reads TGCGCCAGCAGTCGGGGGAACGAGCAGTACTTC. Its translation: CASSRGNEQYF.

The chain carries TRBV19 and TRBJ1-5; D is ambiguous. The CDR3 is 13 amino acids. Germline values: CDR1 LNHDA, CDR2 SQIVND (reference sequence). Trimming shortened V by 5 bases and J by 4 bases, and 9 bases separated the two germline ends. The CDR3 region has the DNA TGTGCCAGTAGTCCTCCAGTAAATCAGCCCCAGCATTTT. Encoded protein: CASSPPVNQPQHF. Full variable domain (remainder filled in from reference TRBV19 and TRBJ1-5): DGGITQSPKYLFRKEGQNVTLSCEQNLNHDAMYWYRQDPGQGLRLIYYSQIVNDFQKGDIAEGYSVSREKKESFPLTVTSAQKNPTAFYLCASSPPVNQPQHFGDGTRLSIL.

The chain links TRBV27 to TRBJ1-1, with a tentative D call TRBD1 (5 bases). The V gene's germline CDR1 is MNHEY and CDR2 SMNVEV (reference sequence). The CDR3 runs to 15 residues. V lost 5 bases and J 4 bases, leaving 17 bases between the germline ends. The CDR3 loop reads CASSQLPVGGTEAFF. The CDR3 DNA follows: TGTGCCAGCAGTCAACTCCCTGTGGGGGGCACTGAAGCTTTCTTT.

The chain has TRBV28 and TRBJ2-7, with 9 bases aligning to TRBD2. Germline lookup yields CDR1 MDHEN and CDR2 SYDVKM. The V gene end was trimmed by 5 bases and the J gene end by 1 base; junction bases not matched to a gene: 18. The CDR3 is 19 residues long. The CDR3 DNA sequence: TGTGCCAGCAGTGGAGTCGGGCTAGCGGGAAGGGGGGGATCCTACGAGCAGTACTTC. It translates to CASSGVGLAGRGGSYEQYF.

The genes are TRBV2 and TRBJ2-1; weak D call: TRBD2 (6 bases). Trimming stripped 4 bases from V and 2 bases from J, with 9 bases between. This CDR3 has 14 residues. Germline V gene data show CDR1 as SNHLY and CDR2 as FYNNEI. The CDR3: CASSVSGTYNEQFF. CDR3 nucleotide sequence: TGTGCCAGCAGTGTTAGCGGAACCTACAATGAGCAGTTCTTC.

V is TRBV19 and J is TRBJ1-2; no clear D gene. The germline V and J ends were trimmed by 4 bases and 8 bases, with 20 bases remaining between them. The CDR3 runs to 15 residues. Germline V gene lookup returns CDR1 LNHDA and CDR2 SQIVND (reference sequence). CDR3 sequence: CASSTWSLAVEGYTF. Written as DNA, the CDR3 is TGTGCCAGTAGTACCTGGTCGTTGGCTGTCGAGGGCTACACCTTC.

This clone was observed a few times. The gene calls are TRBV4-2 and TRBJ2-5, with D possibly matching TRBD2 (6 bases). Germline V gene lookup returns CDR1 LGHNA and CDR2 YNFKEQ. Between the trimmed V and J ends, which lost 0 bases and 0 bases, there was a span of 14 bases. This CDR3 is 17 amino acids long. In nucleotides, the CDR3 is TGTGCCAGCAGCCAAGATGGGGCTAGCGCGAACCAAGAGACCCAGTACTTC. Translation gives CASSQDGASANQETQYF.

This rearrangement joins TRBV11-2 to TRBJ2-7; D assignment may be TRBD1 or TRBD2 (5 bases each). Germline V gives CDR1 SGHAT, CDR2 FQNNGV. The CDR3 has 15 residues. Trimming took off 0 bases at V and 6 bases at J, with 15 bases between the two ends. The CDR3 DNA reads TGTGCCAGCAGCTTAGAAGGGGCCTGGGCGGGCGAGCAGTACTTC. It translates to CASSLEGAWAGEQYF.

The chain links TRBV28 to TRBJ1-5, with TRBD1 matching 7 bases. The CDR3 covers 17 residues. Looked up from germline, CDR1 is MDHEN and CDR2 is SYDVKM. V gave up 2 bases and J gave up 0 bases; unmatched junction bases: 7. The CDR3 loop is CASSLGGQTFSNQPQHF. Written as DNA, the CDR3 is TGTGCCAGCAGTTTAGGGGGACAGACCTTTAGCAATCAGCCCCAGCATTTT.

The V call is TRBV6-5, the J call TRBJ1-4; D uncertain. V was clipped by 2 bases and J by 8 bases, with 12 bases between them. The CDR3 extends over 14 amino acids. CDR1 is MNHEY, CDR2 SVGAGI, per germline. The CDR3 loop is CASSYGDGLEKLFF. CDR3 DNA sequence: TGTGCCAGCAGTTACGGAGACGGACTCGAAAAACTGTTTTTT.

The CDR3 loop is CASSTLHWPSSDKLFF. The CDR3 nucleotides read TGTGCCAGCAGTACCTTGCATTGGCCCTCTTCAGACAAACTGTTTTTT. V is TRBV28 and J is TRBJ1-4; D gene uncertain. The V gene lost 5 bases and the J gene lost 11 bases, with 24 bases spanning the gap. CDR3 size: 16 residues. Germline V gives CDR1 MDHEN, CDR2 SYDVKM.

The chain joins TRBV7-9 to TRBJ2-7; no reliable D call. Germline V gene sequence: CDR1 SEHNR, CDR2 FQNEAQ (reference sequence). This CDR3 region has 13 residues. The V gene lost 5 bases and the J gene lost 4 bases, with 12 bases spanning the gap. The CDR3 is CASSPRRVYEQYF. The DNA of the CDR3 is TGTGCCAGCAGCCCTCGGCGAGTGTACGAGCAGTACTTC.

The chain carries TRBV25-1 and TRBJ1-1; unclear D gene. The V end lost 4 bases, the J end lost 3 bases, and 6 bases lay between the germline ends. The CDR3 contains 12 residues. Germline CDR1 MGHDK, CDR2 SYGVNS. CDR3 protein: CASSGGDTEAFF. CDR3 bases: TGTGCCAGCAGTGGTGGAGACACTGAAGCTTTCTTT. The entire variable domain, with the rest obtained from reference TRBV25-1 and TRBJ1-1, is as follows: EADIYQTPRYLVIGTGKKITLECSQTMGHDKMYWYQQDPGMELHLIHYSYGVNSTEKGDLSSESTVSRIRTEHFPLTLESARPSHTSQYLCASSGGDTEAFFGQGTRLTVV.

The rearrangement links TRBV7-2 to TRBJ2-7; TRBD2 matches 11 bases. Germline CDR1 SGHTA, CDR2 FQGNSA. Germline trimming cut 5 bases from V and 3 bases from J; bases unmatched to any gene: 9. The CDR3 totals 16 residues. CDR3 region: CASSQVIGTSGYEQYF. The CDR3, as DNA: TGTGCCAGCAGCCAAGTAATAGGGACTAGCGGCTACGAGCAGTACTTC. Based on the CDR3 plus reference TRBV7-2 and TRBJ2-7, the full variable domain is GAGVSQSPSNKVTEKGKDVELRCDPISGHTALYWYRQSLGQGLEFLIYFQGNSAPDKSGLPSDRFSAERTGGSVSTLTIQRTQQEDSAVYLCASSQVIGTSGYEQYFGPGTRLTVT.

The CDR3 DNA reads TGTGCCAGCAGCGTAGGGACAGGGACCTACGAGCAGTACTTC. It translates to CASSVGTGTYEQYF. This chain connects TRBV9 to TRBJ2-7; 8 bases match TRBD1. V dropped 0 bases and J dropped 2; count of bases not matched to a gene: 1. The CDR3 covers 14 residues. The germline V gene encodes CDR1 SGDLS and CDR2 YYNGEE.

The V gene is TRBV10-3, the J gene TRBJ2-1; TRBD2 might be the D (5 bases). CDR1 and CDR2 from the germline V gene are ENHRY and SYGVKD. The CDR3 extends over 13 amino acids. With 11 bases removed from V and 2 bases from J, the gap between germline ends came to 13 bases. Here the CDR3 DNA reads TGTGCCTCAGCGGATGAGGCCTACAATGAGCAGTTCTTC. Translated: CASADEAYNEQFF.

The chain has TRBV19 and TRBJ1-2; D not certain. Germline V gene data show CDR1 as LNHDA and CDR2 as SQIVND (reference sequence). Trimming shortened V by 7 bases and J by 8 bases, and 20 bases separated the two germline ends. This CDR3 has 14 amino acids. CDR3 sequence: CASTDGWETKGYTF. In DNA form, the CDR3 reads TGTGCCAGTACTGATGGGTGGGAGACAAAGGGCTACACCTTC.

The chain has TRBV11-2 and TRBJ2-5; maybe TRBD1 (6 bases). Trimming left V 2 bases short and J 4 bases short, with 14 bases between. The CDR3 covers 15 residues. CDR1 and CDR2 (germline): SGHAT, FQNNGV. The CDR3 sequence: CASSLNTARGETQYF. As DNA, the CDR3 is TGTGCCAGCAGCTTAAATACGGCCAGGGGAGAGACCCAGTACTTC. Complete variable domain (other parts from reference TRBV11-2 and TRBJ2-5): EAGVAQSPRYKIIEKRQSVAFWCNPISGHATLYWYQQILGQGPKLLIQFQNNGVVDDSQLPKDRFSAERLKGVDSTLKIQPAKLEDSAVYLCASSLNTARGETQYFGPGTRLLVL.

The CDR3 DNA reads TGCGCCAGCAGCCAAGGACTAGAATTTCGTGAGCAGTTCTTC. Amino acids: CASSQGLEFREQFF. The chain couples TRBV4-1 to TRBJ2-1; tentative D call: TRBD2 (6 bases). Per the germline V gene, CDR1 is MGHRA and CDR2 is YSYEKL. The CDR3 is 14 amino acids. The germline V and J ends were trimmed by 1 base and 9 bases, with 13 bases remaining between them.

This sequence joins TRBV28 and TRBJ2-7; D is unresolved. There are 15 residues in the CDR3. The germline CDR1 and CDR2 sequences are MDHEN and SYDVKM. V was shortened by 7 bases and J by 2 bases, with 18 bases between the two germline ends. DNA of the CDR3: TGTGCCAGCAATCGCTTACACACCTTCCCCTACGAGCAGTACTTC. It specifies CASNRLHTFPYEQYF. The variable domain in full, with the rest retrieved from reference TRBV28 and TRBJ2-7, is DVKVTQSSRYLVKRTGEKVFLECVQDMDHENMFWYRQDPGLGLRLIYFSYDVKMKEKGDIPEGYSVSREKKERFSLILESASTNQTSMYLCASNRLHTFPYEQYFGPGTRLTVT.

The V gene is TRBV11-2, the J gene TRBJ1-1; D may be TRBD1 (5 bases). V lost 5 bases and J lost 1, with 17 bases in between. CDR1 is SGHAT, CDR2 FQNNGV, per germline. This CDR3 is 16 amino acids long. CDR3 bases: TGTGCCAGCAGCCCACAGGTTCGTCAGCCGAACACTGAAGCTTTCTTT. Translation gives CASSPQVRQPNTEAFF.

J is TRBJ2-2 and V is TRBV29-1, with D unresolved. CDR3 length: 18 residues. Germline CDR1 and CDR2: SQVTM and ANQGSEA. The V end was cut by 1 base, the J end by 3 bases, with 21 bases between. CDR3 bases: TGCAGCGTTGAAGTTCTGGGTAGAAAGGGTTGGGACACCGGGGAGCTGTTTTTT. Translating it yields CSVEVLGRKGWDTGELFF.

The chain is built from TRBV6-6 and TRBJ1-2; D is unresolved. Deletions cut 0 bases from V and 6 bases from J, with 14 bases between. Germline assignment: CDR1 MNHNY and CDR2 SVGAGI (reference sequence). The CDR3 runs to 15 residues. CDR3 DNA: TGTGCCAGCAGTTACTCGTCCCGAACCGAGGATGGCTACACCTTC. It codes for CASSYSSRTEDGYTF.